In its sample, the clone carrying this TCR beta chain was seen many times. This sample was taken from a study of breast tumors, draining lymph nodes, adjacent tissues. A single record per CDR3 protein comes from TCRdb applying MiXCR to the multiplex PCR reads. Of roughly 80,000 distinct CDR3 sequences detected, 15% to 20% appear once; the ten largest clones hold over 2%. J was trimmed by 8 bases and V by 1 base; bases with no gene match: 6. Germline V gene sequence: CDR1 SGHTA, CDR2 FQGTGA. The CDR3 sequence is 15 residues long. Samples came from axillary lymph nodes draining the breast cancer. Sequencing was performed on axillary lymph node tissue. This clonotype was obtained from a female donor with breast cancer. Some clones in this sample may be carry-over from other donors' samples. The chain recombines TRBV7-3 with TRBJ2-1; 9 bases match TRBD2. The CDR3 region is CASSLIAGVGYEQFF. CDR3 bases: TGTGCCAGCAGCTTAATAGCGGGAGTAGGCTATGAGCAGTTCTTC.